Detailed here is one T cell receptor beta chain. No antigen is known for it. The CDR3 covers 17 residues. The V gene's germline CDR1 is SGHTA and CDR2 FQGNSA. Between the trimmed V and J ends, which lost 4 bases and 0 bases, there was a span of 13 bases. The data stem from a study of CD8+ T cells in alopecia areata. Study-wide context: Tofacitinib exposure lasted 6 to 18 months, followed by 6 months off drug.

After isolation, RNA underwent reverse transcription to generate cDNA as the sequencing template. The data were produced by immunoSEQ multiplex PCR, yet TCRdb's version contains in-frame clones alone and is incomplete. There are some 170,000 clones in the sample; about 67% occur only once, and over 10% lies in the top ten. Study-wide points: Scalp repertoires also include resident alphabeta T cells from normal skin. Researchers reported that TCR sharing among patients proved less clear than in mice, possibly HLA-linked.

Alopecia areata patients had lesional scalp punch biopsies and peripheral blood taken from them. The sequence was collected from a human donor with alopecia areata. The specimen was CD8+ T cells sorted from blood, collected at week 0. This chain connects TRBV7-2 to TRBJ1-6; no reliable D call. The CDR3, as DNA: TGTGCCAGCAGCTCTCCGCCGGGGAGCTCCTATAATTCACCCCTCCACTTT. Translation: CASSSPPGSSYNSPLHF.